A single sample gave rise to the 27 T cell receptor beta chains below, sequenced in a study of cytomegalovirus exposure and HLA in healthy donors. PCR primers comprised 60 Vbeta and 13 Jbeta primers. Clones were sequenced by immunoSEQ multiplex PCR, and TCRdb holds only the in-frame ones, with some missing. The repertoire holds approximately 190,000 clones, 80% to 90% seen once, with roughly 1.3% in the top ten. The sequencing sample was made of PBMCs. The receptors stem from a man aged 25 to 40 in good health and CMV-seronegative.

The V call is TRBV7-2, the J call TRBJ2-7; D gene uncertain. The CDR3 sequence is 13 residues long. Germline V gene lookup returns CDR1 SGHTA and CDR2 FQGNSA. V was shortened by 2 bases and J by 2 bases, with 7 bases between the two germline ends. The CDR3 DNA follows: TGTGCCAGCAGCTTACGAGCCCCCTACGAGCAGTACTTC. Protein: CASSLRAPYEQYF.

In this sample, this clone turned up once. This sequence joins TRBV28 and TRBJ2-7, with D possibly matching TRBD2 (6 bases). This CDR3 is built from 16 residues. Germline CDR1 MDHEN, CDR2 SYDVKM. Trimming left V 7 bases short and J 6 bases short, with 25 bases between. The CDR3 here is CASNRGGALAEVEQYF. CDR3 coding DNA: TGTGCCAGCAACCGCGGAGGGGCCCTCGCTGAGGTCGAGCAGTACTTC.

The chain joins TRBV7-2 to TRBJ2-4, with TRBD2 matching 7 bases. V shed 3 bases, J shed 0 bases, and the junction held 5 bases outside the gene matches. This CDR3 is 16 amino acids long. Germline V gives CDR1 SGHTA, CDR2 FQGNSA. This chain's CDR3 is CASSFSGVLAKNIQYF. The CDR3 nucleotides are TGTGCCAGCAGCTTCAGCGGGGTACTAGCCAAAAACATTCAGTACTTC.

The chain joins TRBV21-1 to TRBJ2-7; TRBD1, as called in the table, went unchecked against the DNA. TRBV21-1 is listed as a pseudogene. The CDR3 sequence is 21 residues long. The CDR3 coding sequence is TGTGCCAGCAGCAAAGAATCGATGCCTGATAGCGTAGACAGGGGGTTGCACGAGCAGTACTTC. It yields the protein CASSKESMPDSVDRGLHEQYF.

The chain combines TRBV7-6 with TRBJ2-7; 9 bases line up with TRBD2. The ends lost 1 base at V and 6 bases at J; junction bases unmatched: 7. CDR1 and CDR2 from the germline V gene are SGHVS and FNYEAQ. CDR3 length: 15 amino acids. CDR3: CASSLGGSGSSEQYF. CDR3 coding DNA: TGTGCCAGCAGCTTAGGGGGTAGCGGGAGTAGCGAGCAGTACTTC.

The gene calls are TRBV4-1 and TRBJ2-3; 11 nucleotides line up with TRBD1. This CDR3 has 17 residues. CDR1 MGHRA and CDR2 YSYEKL come from the germline V gene. Germline trimming cut 3 bases from V and 4 bases from J; bases unmatched to any gene: 9. The CDR3 DNA follows: TGCGCCAGCAGCCAGTCCCCCCAGGGACAGGGGGCAGATACGCAGTATTTT. Its translation: CASSQSPQGQGADTQYF.

The J gene is TRBJ2-3, the V gene TRBV11-2; D unresolved. The CDR3 is 16 amino acids. Looked up from germline, CDR1 is SGHAT and CDR2 is FQNNGV. Trimming cost V 5 bases and J 2 bases, with 17 bases left between them. This chain's CDR3 is CASSPEALAATDTQYF. CDR3 nucleotides: TGTGCCAGCAGCCCAGAAGCCCTTGCGGCCACAGATACGCAGTATTTT.

The rearrangement links TRBV4-1 to TRBJ2-3; 11 bases are a match to TRBD2. From germline, CDR1 is MGHRA and CDR2 YSYEKL. The CDR3 extends over 17 amino acids. J was trimmed by 2 bases and V by 3 bases; bases with no gene match: 7. CDR3 residues: CASSQDRLAGYTDTQYF. CDR3 bases: TGCGCCAGCAGCCAGGATCGACTAGCGGGATACACAGATACGCAGTATTTT.

As concerns this clone: One end of the junction is discordant with germline, which a read error may explain. The CDR3 DNA is TGTGCCAGCAGCCAAGATGCGCAGGGTGGACACACCATATATTTT. Protein sequence: CASSQDAQGGHTIYF. The chain couples TRBV14 to TRBJ1-3; possible D gene TRBD1, 5 bases. CDR1 and CDR2 from the germline V gene are SGHDN and FVKESK. The CDR3 sequence is 15 residues long.

The rearrangement joins TRBV6-4 to TRBJ1-2; D gene ambiguous. CDR3 size: 13 residues. From germline, CDR1 is MRHNA and CDR2 SNTAGT. Trimming removed 0 bases at V and 2 bases at J, with 4 bases between. The CDR3 DNA is TGTGCCAGCAGTGACTCGGAGAACTATGGCTACACCTTC. Protein product: CASSDSENYGYTF.

In DNA form, the CDR3 reads TGCGCCAGCAGCACGCGGACAGGGGATTATGGCTACACCTTC. This gives the protein CASSTRTGDYGYTF. The genes are TRBV4-3 and TRBJ1-2; 9 bases fit TRBD1. The CDR3 consists of 14 residues. J gave up 5 bases and V 5 bases, and 6 bases lay outside the gene matches. CDR1 is LGHNA and CDR2 is YSLEER in the germline V gene.

In this sample, this clone turned up once. The chain joins TRBV27 to TRBJ2-7; 15 positions agree with TRBD2. The CDR3 loop spans 16 amino acids. V was clipped by 4 bases and J by 3 bases; unmatched bases: 4. Germline CDR1 MNHEY, CDR2 SMNVEV (reference sequence). The CDR3 is CASSSGLAGGLYEQYF. CDR3 nucleotides: TGTGCCAGCAGTTCGGGACTAGCGGGGGGTCTCTACGAGCAGTACTTC.

The CDR3 sequence is CASSFSGENTEAFF. For the CDR3, the DNA is TGTGCCAGCAGCTTTTCGGGGGAGAACACTGAAGCTTTCTTT. The chain links TRBV7-9 to TRBJ1-1; a possible D gene is TRBD1 (5 bases). Germline CDR1 is SEHNR and CDR2 is FQNEAQ (reference sequence). This CDR3 contains 14 residues. Trimming left V 3 bases short and J 1 base short, with 9 bases between.

J is TRBJ1-1 and V is TRBV29-1; D gene unclear. The V end lost 4 bases, the J end lost 0 bases, and 6 bases lay between the germline ends. This CDR3 region has 12 residues. The germline CDR1 and CDR2 sequences are SQVTM and ANQGSEA. CDR3 in amino acids: CSVVLVNTEAFF. The DNA for the CDR3 is TGCAGCGTTGTCCTAGTGAACACTGAAGCTTTCTTT.

In its sample, this clone was seen once. The gene calls are TRBV19 and TRBJ2-7; D call uncertain. Deletions cut 0 bases from V and 3 bases from J, with 9 bases between. Per germline, CDR1 LNHDA and CDR2 SQIVND (reference sequence). There are 14 residues in the CDR3. The CDR3 here is CASSIDLLDYEQYF. CDR3 DNA sequence: TGTGCCAGTAGTATAGATCTCCTAGACTACGAGCAGTACTTC. Full variable domain (outside the CDR3, taken from reference TRBV19 and TRBJ2-7): DGGITQSPKYLFRKEGQNVTLSCEQNLNHDAMYWYRQDPGQGLRLIYYSQIVNDFQKGDIAEGYSVSREKKESFPLTVTSAQKNPTAFYLCASSIDLLDYEQYFGPGTRLTVT.

The V gene is TRBV6-1, the J gene TRBJ2-7; 8 positions match TRBD1. The CDR3 has 13 residues. V lost 6 bases to trimming and J lost 3 bases; unmatched junction nucleotides: 4. In germline, CDR1 is MNHNS, CDR2 SASEGT. The CDR3 sequence is CASSRTGIYEQYF. DNA of the CDR3: TGTGCCAGCAGCCGGACAGGGATCTACGAGCAGTACTTC.

The V and J genes are TRBV27 and TRBJ2-5; possible D gene TRBD2, 6 bases. V lost 5 bases to trimming and J lost 5 bases, with 12 bases between them. Germline lookup yields CDR1 MNHEY and CDR2 SMNVEV (reference sequence). The CDR3 spans 13 residues. This CDR3 is CASSTARGETQYF. CDR3 in DNA: TGTGCCAGCAGTACTGCCCGGGGGGAGACCCAGTACTTC.

The chain is built from TRBV7-9 and TRBJ2-2, with TRBD2 matching 8 bases. CDR1 is SEHNR, CDR2 FQNEAQ, per germline (reference sequence). With V trimmed by 5 bases and J by 4 bases, 6 bases remained unmatched. The CDR3 is made up of 15 amino acids. CDR3 amino acids: CASSTGLAGTGELFF. Written as DNA, the CDR3 is TGTGCCAGCAGCACGGGGCTAGCGGGCACCGGGGAGCTGTTTTTT.

This chain uses TRBV11-2 with TRBJ2-7, with D uncertain. This CDR3 comprises 12 residues. From germline, CDR1 is SGHAT and CDR2 FQNNGV. V shed 1 base and J shed 5 bases, with 6 bases lying between them. CDR3 coding DNA: TGTGCCAGCAGCTTAGCCCCTCACGAGCAGTACTTC. Translated, it gives CASSLAPHEQYF. The variable domain in full, with the rest retrieved from reference TRBV11-2 and TRBJ2-7, is EAGVAQSPRYKIIEKRQSVAFWCNPISGHATLYWYQQILGQGPKLLIQFQNNGVVDDSQLPKDRFSAERLKGVDSTLKIQPAKLEDSAVYLCASSLAPHEQYFGPGTRLTVT.

The count of this clone is one. The chain combines TRBV19 with TRBJ2-1; D is undetermined. The germline V and J ends were trimmed by 3 bases and 1 base, with 13 bases remaining between them. This CDR3 contains 16 residues. CDR1 is LNHDA and CDR2 is SQIVND in the germline V gene (reference sequence). The CDR3 nucleotides are TGTGCCAGTAGTATTCGCGGCTTAGGTTCCTACAATGAGCAGTTCTTC. Translation gives CASSIRGLGSYNEQFF.

This clone was seen once. This chain connects TRBV7-9 to TRBJ2-7, with D unclear. Per germline, CDR1 SEHNR and CDR2 FQNEAQ (reference sequence). Trimming took 5 bases from V and 0 from J, leaving 11 bases between them. The CDR3 is 14 residues long. The CDR3 DNA reads TGTGCCAGCAGCCAAGACTTTGACTCCTACGAGCAGTACTTC. This encodes CASSQDFDSYEQYF. The whole variable domain, filled in from reference TRBV7-9 and TRBJ2-7, reads DTGVSQNPRHKITKRGQNVTFRCDPISEHNRLYWYRQTLGQGPEFLTYFQNEAQLEKSRLLSDRFSAERPKGSFSTLEIQRTEQGDSAMYLCASSQDFDSYEQYFGPGTRLTVT.

The rearrangement links TRBV6-5 to TRBJ1-4, with D unclear. With 4 bases removed from V and 2 bases from J, the gap between germline ends came to 11 bases. Germline V CDR1 and CDR2: MNHEY, SVGAGI. The CDR3 extends over 15 amino acids. CDR3 amino acids: CASSSPGGTNEKLFF. The CDR3 DNA reads as TGTGCCAGCAGTTCCCCAGGCGGGACTAATGAAAAACTGTTTTTT.

The sample holds a few counts of this clone. At one of its ends the junction is not consistent with the germline gene, which may arise from a read error. The CDR3 sequence is CASSRQGADWTGELFF. In DNA form, the CDR3 reads TGTGCTAGCAGCAGACAGGGGGCTGATTGGACCGGGGAGCTGTTTTTT. The chain recombines TRBV7-7 with TRBJ2-2; 10 positions match TRBD1. The CDR3 runs to 16 residues. Germline CDR1 is SSHAT and CDR2 is FNYEAQ (reference sequence).

The chain joins TRBV6-6 to TRBJ2-7; 9 nucleotides align to TRBD1. The germline CDR1 and CDR2 sequences are MNHNY and SVGAGI (reference sequence). V shed 5 bases, J shed 3 bases, and the junction held 11 bases outside the gene matches. The CDR3 is made up of 16 amino acids. In nucleotides, the CDR3 is TGTGCCAGCAGTCCGCGGGGACAGGGAAGGAACTACGAGCAGTACTTC. Its protein product is CASSPRGQGRNYEQYF.

V and J are TRBV7-2 and TRBJ1-5; D is undetermined. This CDR3 region has 17 residues. Germline loops: CDR1 SGHTA, CDR2 FQGNSA. The ends were cut back, 1 base at V and 1 base at J, with 14 bases in the middle. CDR3: CASSLVAAGVSNQPQHF. The CDR3, as DNA: TGTGCCAGCAGCTTAGTGGCCGCCGGGGTCAGCAATCAGCCCCAGCATTTT. The entire variable domain, with the rest obtained from reference TRBV7-2 and TRBJ1-5, is as follows: GAGVSQSPSNKVTEKGKDVELRCDPISGHTALYWYRQSLGQGLEFLIYFQGNSAPDKSGLPSDRFSAERTGGSVSTLTIQRTQQEDSAVYLCASSLVAAGVSNQPQHFGDGTRLSIL.

The chain recombines TRBV11-1 with TRBJ2-7; D possibly corresponds to TRBD1 (5 bases). V shed 1 base and J shed 5 bases, with 21 bases lying between them. The germline V gene has CDR1 SGHAT and CDR2 FQDESV (reference sequence). The CDR3 is 17 residues long. The CDR3 protein is CASSLVPGQEFPHEQYF. The CDR3 DNA is TGTGCCAGCAGCTTAGTTCCCGGACAAGAGTTTCCCCACGAGCAGTACTTC.

With regard to this clone: At one of its ends the junction is not consistent with the germline gene, which may arise from a read error. The CDR3 bases are TGTGCTAGCAGCTTAGGAGCCAGCGTCCTCAATGAGCAGTTCTTC. This sequence encodes CASSLGASVLNEQFF. V and J are TRBV7-7 and TRBJ2-1; no clear D gene. CDR1 is SSHAT, CDR2 FNYEAQ, per germline (reference sequence). This CDR3 region has 15 residues. Together with reference TRBV7-7 and TRBJ2-1, the CDR3 gives the full variable domain: GAGVSQSPRYKVTKRGQDVTLRCDPISSHATLYWYQQALGQGPEFLTYFNYEAQPDKSGLPSDRFSAERPEGSISTLTIQRTEQRDSAMYRCASSLGASVLNEQFFGPGTRLTVL.